This TCR beta chain derives from a study of shared clonotypes between healthy human individuals (dated by TCRdb to 2019 to 2021). About the study as a whole: The cohort comprised two women and a few men aged 18 to 49 years. For each donor, CD4 naive and CD4 memory were each given three plates, CD8 naive was given two plates, and CD8 memory was given one plate. Between about 0.85 and 10 billion PBMCs per donor were obtained by leukapheresis. Blood TCR repertoires of about 5 healthy adults were deeply sequenced to estimate repertoire size and the extent of clonotype sharing between individuals. Libraries were prepared and TCR repertoires were sequenced by different laboratories using diverse techniques, in order to increase sequencing depth and limit assay-specific biases. Findings and caveats that apply to the study as a whole: Based on pairwise subsampling, the degree of clonotype sharing among donors was expected to be affected by sequencing depth. Incomplete sequencing was indicated by rarefaction of sorted-subset datasets, despite the large sequencing depth. Sharing across a few donors was observed for around 5% of naive CD4, around 3.5% of naive CD8, about 2.3% of memory CD4, and about 0.38% of memory CD8 clonotypes. Higher generation probabilities were observed for clonotypes shared by all four sorted-subset donors than for non-shared clonotypes. Sampling was restricted to blood, and TCR repertoires in tissue are likely to differ from TCR repertoires in blood. The genetic and exposure-history diversity represented was limited by the small number of donors. Larger estimated clonotype richness was generally found for naive subsets than for memory subsets.

Trimming accounts for 1 base at V and 3 bases at J, while the number of junction bases matched to no gene is 9. Via the germline V gene, CDR1 is MGHRA and CDR2 YSYEKL. From its cysteine to its phenylalanine, the CDR3 spans 17 amino acids. The CDR3 DNA has 51 bases and is translated from base 1. Turning to this clone: Its antigen specificity is not known. The record has no base qualities; no much larger clone is one base away.

Using the deep immunoSEQ assay, multiplex PCR amplified TCR CDR3 regions from genomic DNA. For each cell subset, the extracted genomic DNA was distributed evenly across all wells of several immunoSEQ 96-well plates, and each plate served as one replicate. For sorted subsets, approximately 210 ng genomic DNA, equal to about 30,000 T cell genomes, was loaded into each replicate PCR. Purified libraries were quantified with a Qubit 3.0 fluorometer, sized on a Bioanalyzer 2100, and re-quantified with the KAPA Library Quantification kit. Every immunoSEQ 96-well plate was sequenced on a dedicated single-read 150-cycle Illumina NextSeq 550 flow cell. The study's own analysis went as follows. The immunoSEQ output contained only junctional sequences without quality scores, so filtering could not match that applied to full-length reads. To assign V/J genes and CDR3, sequences were annotated against IMGT germline references using PyIR, a Python wrapper for IgBLAST v1.9. Any read was removed if the V/J assignment was weak (E-value above 1e-6), the CDR3 was missing, or the read contained stop codons, out-of-frame junctions, or ambiguous translated residues. V3J clonotypes were defined by identical inferred V gene, J gene, and CDR3 amino acid sequence. Percentage overlap between repertoires was computed as shared unique clonotypes divided by the size of the smaller repertoire. Richness of each repertoire was evaluated using RTK rarefaction, the Chao1 estimator, and Recon v2.1 estimates of unobserved clonotypes. OLGA was used to compute generation probabilities for all TCRbeta clonotypes that the gDNA method yielded from a handful of donors. In TCRdb, the immuneACCESS table is reduced to in-frame sequences with V and J assigned. These tables do not hold every clone; where another copy was compared, an unresolved V gene accounts for under half, and the others remain unexplained. V, J and clone size were drawn from that table, and D and trimming were deduced from the DNA. In all, the sample holds approximately 1,500,000 clones, and approximately 98% of those were seen once. 0.4% to 0.55% of the sample is taken by the ten largest.

The donors were healthy, HIV-negative adults who had no recently reported acute infections or vaccinations. Every donor was a Caucasian adult living in Nashville, Tennessee, USA. Magnetic negative selection was used to enrich CD4+ T cells, after which naive cells were positively selected on CD45RA and the negative fraction became the memory subset. Blood was obtained by leukapheresis, after which PBMCs were separated by Ficoll-Histopaque density gradient centrifugation and cryopreserved in liquid nitrogen vapor phase. Analytical flow cytometry was used to check the purity and quantity of every magnetically sorted T cell population. Genomic DNA was isolated from every sorted fraction and measured by UV absorbance on a Nanodrop 2000c.

The sequence derives from a man aged 25 to 45 in good health. Recombination linked TRBV4-1 to TRBJ2-4; 7 bases in between match TRBD2. Sample: naive CD4+ T cells sorted from blood. The cell subset or site label, as the study defines it: CD45RA+ positively selected. CDR3 region: CASSQVGGRGDKNIQYF. At the DNA level, the sequence is TGCGCCAGCAGCCAAGTAGGCGGGAGAGGGGACAAAAACATTCAGTACTTC.